This TCR beta chain was documented in a study of cytomegalovirus exposure and HLA in healthy donors. Across the whole study: In an early release, HLA-typed donors contributed about 79 million unique TCR sequences.

Trimming stripped 3 bases from V and 2 bases from J, with 13 bases between. Germline CDR1 MDHEN, CDR2 SYDVKM. The CDR3 totals 15 residues. Regarding the study as a whole: Overall, about 160 TCR beta chains were annotated as cytomegalovirus-associated. The dataset shows that most TCR sequences were rare, while some public TCRs occurred in many donors.

The PCR made use of 60 Vbeta and 13 Jbeta primers. Profiling relied on immunoSEQ multiplex PCR, and the TCRdb table lists in-frame clones only, not all of them. This table has about 98,000 clones, 70% appearing once. Note on this clone: The antigen is undetermined.

Sequencing was carried out using PBMCs. The clonotype originates from a man over 45 in good health and CMV-seronegative. The chain uses TRBV28 and TRBJ1-2; tentative D call: TRBD1 (5 bases). CDR3 DNA: TGTGCCAGCAGTTTTGGCGGGGCCGAAAACTATGGCTACACCTTC. Its translation is CASSFGGAENYGYTF.